The T cell receptor beta chain under discussion was sequenced for a study of OX40 agonist ivuxolimab in advanced cancers. Only in-frame clones appear in the TCRdb table, and some are missing; sequencing was by immunoSEQ multiplex PCR. Of some 97,000 clones in the sample, roughly 90% were seen once. Germline V CDR1 and CDR2: SGHDN, FVKESK. The V end was cut by 4 bases, the J end by 4 bases, with 9 bases between. The CDR3 runs to 13 residues. The sample was CD4+ or CD8+ T cells sorted from blood, taken in a trial of the OX40 agonist ivuxolimab. The V and J genes are TRBV14 and TRBJ2-3, with D possibly matching TRBD2 (6 bases). This receptor was identified in an adult with an advanced solid tumor such as melanoma, head and neck, liver or kidney cancer. CDR3 residues: CASSPWGADTQYF. CDR3 sequence (DNA): TGTGCCAGCAGCCCCTGGGGGGCAGATACGCAGTATTTT.